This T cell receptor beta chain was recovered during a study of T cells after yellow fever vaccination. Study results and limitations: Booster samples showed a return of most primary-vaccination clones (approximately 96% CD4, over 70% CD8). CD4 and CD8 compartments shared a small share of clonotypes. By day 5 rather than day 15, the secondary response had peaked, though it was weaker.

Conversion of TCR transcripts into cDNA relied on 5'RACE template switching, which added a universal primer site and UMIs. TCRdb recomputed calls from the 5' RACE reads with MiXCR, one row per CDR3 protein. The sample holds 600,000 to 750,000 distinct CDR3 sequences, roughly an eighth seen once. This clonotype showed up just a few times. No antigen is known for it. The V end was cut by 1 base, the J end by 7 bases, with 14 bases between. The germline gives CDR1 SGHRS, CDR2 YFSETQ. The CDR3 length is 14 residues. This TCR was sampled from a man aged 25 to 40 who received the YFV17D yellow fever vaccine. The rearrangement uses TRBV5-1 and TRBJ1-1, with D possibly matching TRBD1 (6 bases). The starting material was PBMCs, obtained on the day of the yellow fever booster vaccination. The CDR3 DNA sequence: TGCGCCAGCAGCTTGACCCAGGGGACTGGTGAAGCTTTCTTT. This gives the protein CASSLTQGTGEAFF.